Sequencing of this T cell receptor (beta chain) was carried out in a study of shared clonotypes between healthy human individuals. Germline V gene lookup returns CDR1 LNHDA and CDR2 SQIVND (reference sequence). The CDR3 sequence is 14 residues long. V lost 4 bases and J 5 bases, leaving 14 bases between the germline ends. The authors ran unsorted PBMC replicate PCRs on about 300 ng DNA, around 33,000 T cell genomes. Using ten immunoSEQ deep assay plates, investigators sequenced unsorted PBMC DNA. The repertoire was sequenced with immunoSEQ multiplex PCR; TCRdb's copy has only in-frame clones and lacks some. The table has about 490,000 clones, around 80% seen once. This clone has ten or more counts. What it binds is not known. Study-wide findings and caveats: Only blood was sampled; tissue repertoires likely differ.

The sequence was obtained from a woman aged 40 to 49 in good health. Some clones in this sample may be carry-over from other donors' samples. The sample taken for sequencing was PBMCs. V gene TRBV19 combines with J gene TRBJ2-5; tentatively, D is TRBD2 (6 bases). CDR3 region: CASSNPGVGETQYF. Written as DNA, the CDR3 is TGTGCCAGTAGTAATCCGGGAGTAGGGGAGACCCAGTACTTC.